Sequencing of this T cell receptor (beta chain) was carried out in a study of identical twins. Concerning this clonotype: Its target is not known.

Study-wide findings and caveats: Part of the zero-insertion signal could reflect confounding by invariant MAIT and iNKT cells. Fewer insertions marked abundant cord blood beta clonotypes; young adult naive trended weakly, memory not at all.

Template switching added a universal primer site; cDNA carried unique molecular identifiers. TCRdb re-called the 5' RACE reads through MiXCR, storing one row per CDR3 protein. Of some 270,000 distinct CDR3 sequences in the sample, about 8.5% are singletons; the top ten hold less than 4%. This sample also appeared in a second study, on yellow fever vaccine responses in identical twins.

The specimen sequenced was CD8+ T cells sorted from blood. This receptor was identified in a woman between 18 and 29 years old in good health.

In DNA, the CDR3 is TGTGCCAGCGGGCGGCGGGGGAACACCGGGGAGCTGTTTTTT. As protein: CASGRRGNTGELFF. J is TRBJ2-2 and V is TRBV27; possibly TRBD2 for D (6 bases). This CDR3 comprises 14 residues. The V end was cut by 8 bases, the J end by 1 base, with 11 bases between. CDR1 and CDR2 (germline): MNHEY, SMNVEV (reference sequence).